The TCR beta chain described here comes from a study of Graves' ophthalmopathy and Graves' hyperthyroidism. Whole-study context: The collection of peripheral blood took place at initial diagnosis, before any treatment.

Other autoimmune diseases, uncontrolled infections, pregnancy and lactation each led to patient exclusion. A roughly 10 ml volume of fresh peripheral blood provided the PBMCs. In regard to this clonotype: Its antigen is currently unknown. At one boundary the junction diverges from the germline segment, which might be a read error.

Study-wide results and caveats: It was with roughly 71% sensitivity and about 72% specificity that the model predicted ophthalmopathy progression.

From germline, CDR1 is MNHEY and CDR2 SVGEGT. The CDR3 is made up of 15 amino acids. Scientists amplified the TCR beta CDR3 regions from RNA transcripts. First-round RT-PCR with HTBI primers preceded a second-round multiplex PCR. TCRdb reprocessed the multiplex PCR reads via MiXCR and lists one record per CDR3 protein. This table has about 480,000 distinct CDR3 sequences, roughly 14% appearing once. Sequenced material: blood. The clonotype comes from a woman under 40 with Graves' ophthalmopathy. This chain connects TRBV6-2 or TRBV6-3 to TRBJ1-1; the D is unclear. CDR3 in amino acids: CASKTSTVSNTETFF. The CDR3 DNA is TGTGCCAGCAAGACAAGTACAGTGTCGAACACTGAAACTTTCTTT.